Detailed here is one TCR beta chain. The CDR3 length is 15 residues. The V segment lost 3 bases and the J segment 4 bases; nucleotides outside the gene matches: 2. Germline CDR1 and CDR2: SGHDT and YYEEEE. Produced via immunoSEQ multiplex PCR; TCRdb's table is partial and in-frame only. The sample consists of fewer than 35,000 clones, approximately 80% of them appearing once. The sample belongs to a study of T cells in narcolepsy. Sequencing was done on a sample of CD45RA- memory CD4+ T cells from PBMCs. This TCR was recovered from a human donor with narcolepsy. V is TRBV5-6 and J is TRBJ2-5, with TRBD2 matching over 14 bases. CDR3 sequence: CASSSGLAGAETQYF. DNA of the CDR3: TGTGCCAGCAGCTCGGGACTAGCGGGGGCAGAGACCCAGTACTTC.